This TCR beta chain is drawn from a study of CD8 T cells in Susac syndrome (dated by TCRdb to the late 2010s). Regarding the research as a whole: Repertoire sequencing was used to test whether CD8+ T cell activation and differentiation in Susac syndrome was antigen driven. Clonality of the CD8+ T cell repertoire was compared between about a dozen healthy donors, some 14 Susac syndrome patients and under 16 multiple sclerosis patients.

The paper's findings and limits, for the study overall: The number of individuals in the TCR sequencing and HLA analysis was acknowledged as relatively small.

RNA was extracted with the RNeasy kit and about 0.5 to 1 ug was reverse transcribed using random hexamers. The immunoSEQ multiplex PCR assay, which covers 54 Vbeta and 13 Jbeta segments, was used to amplify TCR beta CDR3 regions. To correct PCR amplification bias, a synthetic template baseline was used for both primer optimization and computational correction. The authors' pipeline ran thus. Only productive sequences were kept, with reads annotated to V, D and J genes according to IMGT and analyzed in immunoSEQ Analyzer. To calculate clonality, Shannon entropy was normalized by log2 of the number of productive unique sequences and then subtracted from one. For each patient and control, public and private clones were evaluated among the 100 most prevalent clones. Susac-specific clones were defined as absent from healthy and MS cohorts, 850 to 1,300 published viral clones and other ImmuneACCESS disease sequences. Using fastp trimming at Q25 and MiXCR clonotype assembly, TCRdb reanalyzed the public sequencing data and kept in-frame beta chains. CDR3 protein duplicates are merged, each entry listing the most common genes and DNA. For this entry, the V and J calls and clone size follow TCRdb and not the study's own pipeline. The table for this sample lists 250,000 to 300,000 distinct CDR3 sequences; over 75% of them were counted only once. The ten most abundant clones make up less than 0.2% of the sample.

The CDR3 holds 13 amino acids from the cysteine to the phenylalanine. This entry keeps only the CDR3 DNA: 39 bases, framed from base 1. CDR1 MNHEY and CDR2 SVGEGT were looked up in the germline V gene. Peripheral blood CD8+ and CD4+ T cells from healthy donors, Susac syndrome patients and multiple sclerosis patients were profiled by high-throughput TCR beta sequencing. Multiple sclerosis controls were treatment-naive patients with stable or active relapsing-remitting disease fulfilling revised McDonald criteria. Bulk CD8+ and CD4+ T cells were purified by magnetic negative isolation, while CD8+ TEMRA cells were enriched using FACS. Blood was collected in EDTA tubes and processed within 24 hours, with PBMCs isolated through density gradient centrifugation. PBMCs intended for TCR sequencing were frozen in liquid nitrogen and were later thawed in a 37 degrees C water bath. The sorted or isolated CD4+, CD8+ and CD8+ TEMRA cells reached a purity of at least 90%.

Comments on this clonotype: It lacks a known antigen. At one boundary the junction diverges from the germline segment, which might be a read error.

The sequencing sample was made of CD8+ T cells from PBMCs. The rearranged segments are TRBV6-2 or TRBV6-3 and TRBJ2-7; TRBD1 is perhaps the D gene, given 5 matching bases. The sequence derives from a human donor with multiple sclerosis. The nucleotide sequence is given as TGTGCCAGCAGCCAACATAGGGGCTACGGGCAGTACTTC. It is translated as CASSQHRGYGQYF.